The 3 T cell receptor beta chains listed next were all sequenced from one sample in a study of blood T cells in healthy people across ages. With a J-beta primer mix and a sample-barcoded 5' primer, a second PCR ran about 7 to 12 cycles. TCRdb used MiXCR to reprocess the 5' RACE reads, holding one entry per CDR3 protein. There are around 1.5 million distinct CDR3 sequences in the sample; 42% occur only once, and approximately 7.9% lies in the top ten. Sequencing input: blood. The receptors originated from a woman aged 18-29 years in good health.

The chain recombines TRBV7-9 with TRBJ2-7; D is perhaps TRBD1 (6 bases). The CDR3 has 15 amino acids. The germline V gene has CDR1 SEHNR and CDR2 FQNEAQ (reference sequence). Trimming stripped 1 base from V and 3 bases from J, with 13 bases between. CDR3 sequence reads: CASSLGGRGDYEQYF. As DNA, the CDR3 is TGTGCCAGCAGCTTAGGAGGCAGGGGTGACTACGAGCAGTACTTC.

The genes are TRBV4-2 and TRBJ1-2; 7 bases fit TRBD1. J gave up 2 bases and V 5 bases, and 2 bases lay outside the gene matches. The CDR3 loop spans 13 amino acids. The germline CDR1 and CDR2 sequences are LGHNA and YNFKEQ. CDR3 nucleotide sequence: TGTGCCAGCAGCATGGGACAGAACTATGGCTACACCTTC. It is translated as CASSMGQNYGYTF.

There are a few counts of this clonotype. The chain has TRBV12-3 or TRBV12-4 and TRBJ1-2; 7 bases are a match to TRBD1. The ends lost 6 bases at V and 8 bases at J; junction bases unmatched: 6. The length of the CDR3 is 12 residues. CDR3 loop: CASSETGNGYTF. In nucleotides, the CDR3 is TGTGCCAGCAGCGAGACAGGGAACGGCTACACCTTC.